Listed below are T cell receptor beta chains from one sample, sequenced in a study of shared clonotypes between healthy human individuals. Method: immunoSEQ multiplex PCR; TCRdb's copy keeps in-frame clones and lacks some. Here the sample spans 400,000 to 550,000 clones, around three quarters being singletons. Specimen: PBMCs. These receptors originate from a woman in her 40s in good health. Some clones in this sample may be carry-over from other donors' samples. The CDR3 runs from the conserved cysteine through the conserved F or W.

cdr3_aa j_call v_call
CASSPRETGIDQPQHF TRBJ1-5 TRBV18
CASSVVAGSGGELFF TRBJ2-2 TRBV9
CASSAGTASSYNEQFF TRBJ2-1 TRBV6-1
CASSGNYEQYF TRBJ2-7 TRBV2
CASSEAGRGTQYF TRBJ2-3 TRBV9
CASSQKTEPGWIQYF TRBJ2-4 TRBV10-1
CAISEVGWSQETQYF TRBJ2-5 TRBV10-3
CASSLRTGGFPGELFF TRBJ2-2 TRBV18
CASSKTDRSEKLFF TRBJ1-4 TRBV7-9
CASTESGRDTQYF TRBJ2-3 TRBV6-1
CATSREDRGNTGELFF TRBJ2-2 TRBV15
CASSQPAISYNEQFF TRBJ2-1 TRBV14
CASSEGGRMNTEAFF TRBJ1-1 TRBV2
CASSYSRVSPGRYTF TRBJ1-2 TRBV6-5
CASTRLGANVLTF TRBJ2-6 TRBV13
CAWSHSWLAYGYTF TRBJ1-2 TRBV30
CASSFAGDTEAFF TRBJ1-1 TRBV11-2
CASSYTGAYEQYF TRBJ2-7 TRBV6-6
CASSEGTLGNTIYF TRBJ1-3 TRBV6-1
CASSLDGGTYNEQFF TRBJ2-1 TRBV7-9
CASSEGQAYGYTF TRBJ1-2 TRBV2
CASSRDYEYNEQFF TRBJ2-1 TRBV27
CASSQESSYNEQFF TRBJ2-1 TRBV4-1
CASSTGGIAGNTIYF TRBJ1-3 TRBV11-2
CASSFRGDRGEQYF TRBJ2-7 TRBV7-2
CASSQGQDTDTQYF TRBJ2-3 TRBV4-3
CASSPPPQGAYNEQFF TRBJ2-1 TRBV18
CASSQGRLRNTIYF TRBJ1-3 TRBV4-3
CASSLSRGTEAFF TRBJ1-1 TRBV7-3
CASSVGAGGTGELFF TRBJ2-2 TRBV9
CASSSALRGGFFYGYTF TRBJ1-2 TRBV27